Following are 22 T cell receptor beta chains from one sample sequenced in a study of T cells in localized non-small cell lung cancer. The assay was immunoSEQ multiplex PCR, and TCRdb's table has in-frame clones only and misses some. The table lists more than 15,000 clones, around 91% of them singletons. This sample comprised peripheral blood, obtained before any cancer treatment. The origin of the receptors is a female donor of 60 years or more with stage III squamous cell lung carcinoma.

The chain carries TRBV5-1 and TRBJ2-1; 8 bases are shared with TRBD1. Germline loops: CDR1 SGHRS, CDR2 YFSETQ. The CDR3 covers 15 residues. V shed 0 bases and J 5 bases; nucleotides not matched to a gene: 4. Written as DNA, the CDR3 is TGCGCCAGCAGCTTGGCCCAGGGGGCTCACAATGAGCAGTTCTTC. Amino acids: CASSLAQGAHNEQFF. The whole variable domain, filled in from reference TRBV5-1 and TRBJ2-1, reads KAGVTQTPRYLIKTRGQQVTLSCSPISGHRSVSWYQQTPGQGLQFLFEYFSETQRNKGNFPGRFSGRQFSNSRSEMNVSTLELGDSALYLCASSLAQGAHNEQFFGPGTRLTVL.

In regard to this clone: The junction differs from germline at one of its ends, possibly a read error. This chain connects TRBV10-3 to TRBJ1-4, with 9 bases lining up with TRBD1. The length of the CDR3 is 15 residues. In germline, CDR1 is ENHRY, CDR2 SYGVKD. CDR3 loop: CAISESLFLGQGVTF. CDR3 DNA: TGTGCCATCAGTGAGTCTCTTTTTCTGGGACAGGGAGTGACTTTT.

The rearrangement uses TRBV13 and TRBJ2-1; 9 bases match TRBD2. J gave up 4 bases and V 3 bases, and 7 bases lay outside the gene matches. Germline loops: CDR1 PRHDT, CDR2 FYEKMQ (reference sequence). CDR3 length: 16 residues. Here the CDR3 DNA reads TGTGCCAGCAGCTTTGGTAGCGGGAGCGTATACAATGAGCAGTTCTTC. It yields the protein CASSFGSGSVYNEQFF.

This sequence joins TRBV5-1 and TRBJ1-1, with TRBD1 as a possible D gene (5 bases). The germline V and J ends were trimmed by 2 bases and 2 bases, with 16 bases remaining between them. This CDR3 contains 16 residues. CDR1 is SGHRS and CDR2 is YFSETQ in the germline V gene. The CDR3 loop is CASSLSGTAGNTEAFF. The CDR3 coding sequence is TGCGCCAGCAGCTTATCCGGGACCGCCGGAAACACTGAAGCTTTCTTT.

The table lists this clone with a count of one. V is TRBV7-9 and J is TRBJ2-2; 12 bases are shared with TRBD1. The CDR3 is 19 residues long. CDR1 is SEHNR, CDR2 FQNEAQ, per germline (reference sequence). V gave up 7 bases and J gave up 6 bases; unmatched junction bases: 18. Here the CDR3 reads CASTPFFGVGTGGSGELFF. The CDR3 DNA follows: TGTGCCAGCACCCCTTTTTTCGGGGTCGGGACAGGGGGCTCCGGGGAGCTGTTTTTT.

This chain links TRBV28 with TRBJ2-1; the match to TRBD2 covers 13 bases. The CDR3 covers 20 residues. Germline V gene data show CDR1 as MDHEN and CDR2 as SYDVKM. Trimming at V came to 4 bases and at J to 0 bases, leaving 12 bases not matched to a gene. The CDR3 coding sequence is TGTGCCAGCAGTTCCCCAGGACTAGCGGGAGCGCCGAGCTCCTACAATGAGCAGTTCTTC. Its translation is CASSSPGLAGAPSSYNEQFF. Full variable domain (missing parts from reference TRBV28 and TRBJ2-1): DVKVTQSSRYLVKRTGEKVFLECVQDMDHENMFWYRQDPGLGLRLIYFSYDVKMKEKGDIPEGYSVSREKKERFSLILESASTNQTSMYLCASSSPGLAGAPSSYNEQFFGPGTRLTVL.

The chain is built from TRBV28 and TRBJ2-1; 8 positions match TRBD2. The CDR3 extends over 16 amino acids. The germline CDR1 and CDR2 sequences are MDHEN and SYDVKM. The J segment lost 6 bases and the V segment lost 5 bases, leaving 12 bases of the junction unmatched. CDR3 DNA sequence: TGTGCCAGCAGTGTATCAGTGGGACGGGGGGGCAATGAGCAGTTCTTC. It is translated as CASSVSVGRGGNEQFF.

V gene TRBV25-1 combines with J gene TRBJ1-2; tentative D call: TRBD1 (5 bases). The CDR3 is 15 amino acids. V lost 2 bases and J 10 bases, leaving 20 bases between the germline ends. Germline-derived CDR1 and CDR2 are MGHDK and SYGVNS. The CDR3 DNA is TGTGCCAGCAGTGAAGAAATACGGACACCAACATACTACACCTTC. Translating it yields CASSEEIRTPTYYTF.

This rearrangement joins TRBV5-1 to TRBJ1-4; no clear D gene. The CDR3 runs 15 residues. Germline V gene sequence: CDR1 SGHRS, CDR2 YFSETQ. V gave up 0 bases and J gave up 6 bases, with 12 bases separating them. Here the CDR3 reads CASSLGGTGDEKLFF. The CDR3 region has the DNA TGCGCCAGCAGCTTGGGCGGCACGGGAGATGAAAAACTGTTTTTT.

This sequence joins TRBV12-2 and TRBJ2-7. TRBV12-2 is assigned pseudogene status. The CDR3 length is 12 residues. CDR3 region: CASRFNPSEQYF. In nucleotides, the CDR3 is TGTGCAAGTCGCTTTAACCCTTCGGAGCAGTACTTC.

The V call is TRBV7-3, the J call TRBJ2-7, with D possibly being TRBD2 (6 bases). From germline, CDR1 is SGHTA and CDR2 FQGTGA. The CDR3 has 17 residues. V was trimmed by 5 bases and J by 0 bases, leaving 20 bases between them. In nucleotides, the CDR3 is TGTGCCAGCAGCCCTCGTCCGGGACTTGAGAGCTCCTACGAGCAGTACTTC. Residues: CASSPRPGLESSYEQYF.

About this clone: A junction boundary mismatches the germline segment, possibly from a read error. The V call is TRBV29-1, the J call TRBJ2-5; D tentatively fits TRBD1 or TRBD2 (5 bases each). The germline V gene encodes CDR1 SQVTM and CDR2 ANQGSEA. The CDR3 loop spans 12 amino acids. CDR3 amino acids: CSVEGWGETQYF. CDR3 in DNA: TGCAGCGTGGAAGGGTGGGGGGAGACCCAGTACTTC.

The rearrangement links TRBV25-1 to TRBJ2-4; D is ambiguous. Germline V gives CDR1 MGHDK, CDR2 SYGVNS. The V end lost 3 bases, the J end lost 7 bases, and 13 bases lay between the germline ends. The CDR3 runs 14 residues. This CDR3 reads CASSDREAANIQYF. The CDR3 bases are TGTGCCAGCAGTGATCGTGAGGCGGCCAACATTCAGTACTTC. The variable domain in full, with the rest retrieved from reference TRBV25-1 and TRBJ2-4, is EADIYQTPRYLVIGTGKKITLECSQTMGHDKMYWYQQDPGMELHLIHYSYGVNSTEKGDLSSESTVSRIRTEHFPLTLESARPSHTSQYLCASSDREAANIQYFGAGTRLSVL.

The CDR3 loop is CASSLDRGLTEAFF. The CDR3 coding sequence is TGCGCCAGCAGCTTGGACAGGGGGCTCACTGAAGCTTTCTTT. V usage is TRBV5-1 and J usage is TRBJ1-1; 9 nucleotides line up with TRBD1. This CDR3 spans 14 amino acids. V gave up 0 bases and J gave up 4 bases; unmatched junction bases: 1. Looked up from germline, CDR1 is SGHRS and CDR2 is YFSETQ.

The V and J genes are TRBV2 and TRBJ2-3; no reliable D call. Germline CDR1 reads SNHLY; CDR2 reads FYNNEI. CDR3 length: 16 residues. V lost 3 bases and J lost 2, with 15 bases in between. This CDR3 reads CASSDIAGTTTDTQYF. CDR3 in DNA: TGTGCCAGCAGTGATATCGCCGGAACCACCACAGATACGCAGTATTTT.

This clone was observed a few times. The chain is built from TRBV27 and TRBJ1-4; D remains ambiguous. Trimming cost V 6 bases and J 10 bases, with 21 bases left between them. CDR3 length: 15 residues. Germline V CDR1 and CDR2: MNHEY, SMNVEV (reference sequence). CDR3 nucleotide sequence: TGTGCCAGCAGCCCATCCGGGGAACCCCCTGGAAAACTGTTTTTT. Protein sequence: CASSPSGEPPGKLFF.

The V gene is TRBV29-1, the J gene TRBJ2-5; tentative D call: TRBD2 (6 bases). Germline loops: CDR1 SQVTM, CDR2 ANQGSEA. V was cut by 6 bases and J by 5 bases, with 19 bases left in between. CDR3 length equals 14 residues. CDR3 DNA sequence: TGCAGCGTCGGGAGCACAGGAATGGGGGAGACCCAGTACTTC. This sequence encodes CSVGSTGMGETQYF. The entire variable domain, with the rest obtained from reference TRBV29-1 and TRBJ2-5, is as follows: SAVISQKPSRDICQRGTSLTIQCQVDSQVTMMFWYRQQPGQSLTLIATANQGSEATYESGFVIDKFPISRPNLTFSTLTVSNMSPEDSSIYLCSVGSTGMGETQYFGPGTRLLVL.

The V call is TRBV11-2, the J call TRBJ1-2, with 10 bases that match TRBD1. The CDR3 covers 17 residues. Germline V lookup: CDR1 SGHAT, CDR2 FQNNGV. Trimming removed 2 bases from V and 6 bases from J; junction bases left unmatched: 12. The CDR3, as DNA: TGTGCCAGCAGCTTACTGGGACAGGGGAGGTCTTTGGATGGCTACACCTTC. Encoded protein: CASSLLGQGRSLDGYTF.

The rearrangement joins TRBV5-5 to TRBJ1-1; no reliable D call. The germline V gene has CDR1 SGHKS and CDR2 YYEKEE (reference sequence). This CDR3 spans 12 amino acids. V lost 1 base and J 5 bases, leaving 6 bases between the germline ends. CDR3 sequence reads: CASSLRGTEAFF. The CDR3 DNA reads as TGTGCCAGCAGCTTGCGGGGTACTGAAGCTTTCTTT.

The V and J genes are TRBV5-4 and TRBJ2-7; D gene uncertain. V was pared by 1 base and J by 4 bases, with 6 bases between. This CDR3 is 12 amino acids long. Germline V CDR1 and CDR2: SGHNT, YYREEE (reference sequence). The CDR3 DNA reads TGTGCCAGCAGCTTGATGGGGTACGAGCAGTACTTC. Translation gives CASSLMGYEQYF.

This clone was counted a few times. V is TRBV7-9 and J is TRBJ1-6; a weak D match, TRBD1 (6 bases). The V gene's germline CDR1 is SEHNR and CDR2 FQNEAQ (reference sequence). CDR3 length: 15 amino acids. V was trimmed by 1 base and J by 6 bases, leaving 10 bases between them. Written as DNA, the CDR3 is TGTGCCAGCAGCTTAGTAGGGACACCTAATTCACCCCTCCACTTT. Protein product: CASSLVGTPNSPLHF.

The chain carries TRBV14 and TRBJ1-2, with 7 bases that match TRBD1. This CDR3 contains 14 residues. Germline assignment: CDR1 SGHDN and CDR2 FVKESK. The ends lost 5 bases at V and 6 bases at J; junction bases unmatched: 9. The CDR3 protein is CASSGLKGTDGYTF. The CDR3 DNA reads TGTGCCAGCAGCGGATTAAAAGGGACAGATGGCTACACCTTC.